The rows below give T cell receptor beta chains drawn from one sample of a study of cytomegalovirus exposure and HLA in healthy donors. Clones were sequenced by immunoSEQ multiplex PCR, and TCRdb holds only the in-frame ones, with some missing. The repertoire holds about 220,000 clones, over 60% seen once, with over 0.55% in the top ten. The source material was PBMCs. The receptors were sampled from a man aged 18 to 30 in good health and CMV-seronegative. CDR3s include the opening cysteine and the closing phenylalanine or tryptophan. Fields, in order: V gene, J gene, D gene, clone size, CDR3 protein, CDR3 DNA. The D gene is left open where the match is weak. Some rows have no size entry. The others give once, few or many, or a class for an expanded clone.

v_call: TRBV7-3; j_call: TRBJ2-3; d_call: NA; clone_size: NA; cdr3_aa: CASSPRGRASLDTQYF; cdr3_nt: TGTGCCAGCAGCCCTAGAGGCAGGGCCTCCTTAGATACGCAGTATTTT
v_call: TRBV28; j_call: TRBJ1-2; d_call: TRBD1; clone_size: NA; cdr3_aa: CASSPTSNRGRGYTF; cdr3_nt: TGTGCCAGCAGTCCTACTTCGAACAGGGGACGGGGCTACACCTTC
v_call: TRBV7-2; j_call: TRBJ2-2; d_call: TRBD1; clone_size: NA; cdr3_aa: CASSPWTGNTGELFF; cdr3_nt: TGTGCCAGCAGCCCATGGACAGGGAACACCGGGGAGCTGTTTTTT
v_call: TRBV5-8; j_call: TRBJ1-1; d_call: TRBD1; clone_size: NA; cdr3_aa: CASSDRDRELGTEAFF; cdr3_nt: TGTGCCAGCAGTGACCGGGACAGGGAGTTAGGCACTGAAGCCTTCTTT
v_call: TRBV5-1; j_call: TRBJ2-7; d_call: TRBD2; clone_size: NA; cdr3_aa: CASSYTSGSSYEQYF; cdr3_nt: TGCGCCAGCAGCTATACTAGCGGGAGTTCGTACGAGCAGTACTTC
v_call: TRBV6-1; j_call: TRBJ1-4; d_call: TRBD1; clone_size: NA; cdr3_aa: CASSEAGGQGTEKLFF; cdr3_nt: TGTGCCAGCAGTGAAGCGGGGGGACAGGGGACTGAAAAACTGTTTTTT
v_call: TRBV5-1; j_call: TRBJ2-5; d_call: NA; clone_size: once; cdr3_aa: CASSLVGREETQYF; cdr3_nt: TGCGCCAGCAGCTTGGTAGGCAGGGAAGAGACCCAGTACTTC
v_call: TRBV4-1; j_call: TRBJ1-1; d_call: TRBD1; clone_size: once; cdr3_aa: CASSQGQGITEAFF; cdr3_nt: TGCGCCAGCAGCCAGGGACAGGGCATCACTGAAGCTTTCTTT
v_call: TRBV5-1; j_call: TRBJ2-3; d_call: NA; clone_size: NA; cdr3_aa: CASSFAGLTTDTQYF; cdr3_nt: TGCGCCAGCAGCTTTGCCGGTCTTACCACAGATACGCAGTATTTT
v_call: TRBV6-5; j_call: TRBJ2-1; d_call: NA; clone_size: NA; cdr3_aa: CASRSDSHLYNEQFF; cdr3_nt: TGTGCCAGCAGAAGCGACAGCCACCTTTACAATGAGCAGTTCTTC
v_call: TRBV6-4; j_call: TRBJ2-6; d_call: TRBD1; clone_size: once; cdr3_aa: CASSEGGQGAYGANVLTF; cdr3_nt: TGTGCCAGCAGTGAAGGCGGACAGGGGGCTTATGGGGCCAACGTCCTGACTTTC
v_call: TRBV30; j_call: TRBJ2-4; d_call: NA; clone_size: NA; cdr3_aa: CAWSVNPTSSIQYF; cdr3_nt: TGTGCCTGGAGTGTAAACCCGACATCTTCCATTCAGTACTTC
v_call: TRBV7-9; j_call: TRBJ2-2; d_call: TRBD2; clone_size: NA; cdr3_aa: CASSSSSGRAGTGELFF; cdr3_nt: TGTGCCAGCAGCTCCTCCAGCGGGAGGGCCGGCACCGGGGAGCTGTTTTTT
v_call: TRBV18; j_call: TRBJ2-3; d_call: NA; clone_size: NA; cdr3_aa: CASSATGFGSTDTQYF; cdr3_nt: TGTGCCAGCTCAGCCACCGGGTTTGGAAGCACAGATACGCAGTATTTT
v_call: TRBV19; j_call: TRBJ2-7; d_call: NA; clone_size: NA; cdr3_aa: CASSIRGLPSYEQYF; cdr3_nt: TGTGCCAGTAGTATTCGCGGGCTCCCCTCCTACGAGCAGTACTTC
v_call: TRBV19; j_call: TRBJ1-1; d_call: NA; clone_size: NA; cdr3_aa: CASSNPPRGPYTEAFF; cdr3_nt: TGTGCCAGTAGTAATCCCCCTAGAGGGCCGTACACTGAAGCTTTCTTT
v_call: TRBV2; j_call: TRBJ1-3; d_call: NA; clone_size: few; cdr3_aa: CASSAGQRSNTIYF; cdr3_nt: TGTGCCAGCAGTGCTGGACAGCGCTCAAACACCATATATTTT
v_call: TRBV7-6; j_call: TRBJ2-5; d_call: NA; clone_size: few; cdr3_aa: CASSRGSRQETQYF; cdr3_nt: TGTGCCAGCAGCCGAGGGTCGCGGCAAGAGACCCAGTACTTC
v_call: TRBV30; j_call: TRBJ2-7; d_call: TRBD2; clone_size: NA; cdr3_aa: CAWSPGGGEQYF; cdr3_nt: TGTGCCTGGAGTCCGGGGGGAGGGGAGCAGTACTTC
v_call: TRBV19; j_call: TRBJ1-3; d_call: TRBD1; clone_size: NA; cdr3_aa: CASSSQGAGSGNTIYF; cdr3_nt: TGTGCCAGTAGTTCCCAGGGGGCTGGCTCTGGAAACACCATATATTTT
v_call: TRBV18; j_call: TRBJ2-2; d_call: TRBD2; clone_size: NA; cdr3_aa: CASSPGLAANTGELFF; cdr3_nt: TGTGCCAGCTCACCTGGACTAGCCGCTAACACCGGGGAGCTGTTTTTT
v_call: TRBV5-4; j_call: TRBJ1-1; d_call: TRBD1; clone_size: NA; cdr3_aa: CASSWDRYTANTEAFF; cdr3_nt: TGTGCCAGCAGCTGGGACAGATATACCGCGAACACTGAAGCTTTCTTT
v_call: TRBV6-5; j_call: TRBJ1-5; d_call: NA; clone_size: NA; cdr3_aa: CASSPTYSNQPQHF; cdr3_nt: TGTGCCAGCAGTCCAACCTATAGCAATCAGCCCCAGCATTTT
v_call: TRBV29-1; j_call: TRBJ2-7; d_call: NA; clone_size: NA; cdr3_aa: CSVEVGRGTYEQYF; cdr3_nt: TGCAGCGTTGAAGTCGGGAGAGGCACCTACGAGCAGTACTTC
v_call: TRBV27; j_call: TRBJ1-4; d_call: TRBD1; clone_size: NA; cdr3_aa: CASSHTTGAFNEKLFF; cdr3_nt: TGTGCCAGCAGTCATACGACAGGGGCCTTTAATGAAAAACTGTTTTTT
v_call: TRBV27; j_call: TRBJ1-1; d_call: TRBD1; clone_size: NA; cdr3_aa: CASRTDRGNTEAFF; cdr3_nt: TGTGCCAGCAGGACGGACAGGGGAAACACTGAAGCTTTCTTT
v_call: TRBV7-8; j_call: TRBJ2-6; d_call: TRBD2; clone_size: NA; cdr3_aa: CASSPRVAGSGGANVLTF; cdr3_nt: TGTGCCAGCAGCCCCCGGGTAGCGGGATCAGGAGGGGCCAACGTCCTGACTTTC
v_call: TRBV2; j_call: TRBJ2-2; d_call: TRBD1; clone_size: NA; cdr3_aa: CASSAGQGTGELFF; cdr3_nt: TGTGCCAGCAGTGCCGGACAGGGGACCGGGGAGCTGTTTTTT
v_call: TRBV2; j_call: TRBJ1-4; d_call: NA; clone_size: NA; cdr3_aa: CASSSGSANEKLFF; cdr3_nt: TGTGCCAGCAGCTCAGGGTCAGCTAATGAAAAACTGTTTTTT